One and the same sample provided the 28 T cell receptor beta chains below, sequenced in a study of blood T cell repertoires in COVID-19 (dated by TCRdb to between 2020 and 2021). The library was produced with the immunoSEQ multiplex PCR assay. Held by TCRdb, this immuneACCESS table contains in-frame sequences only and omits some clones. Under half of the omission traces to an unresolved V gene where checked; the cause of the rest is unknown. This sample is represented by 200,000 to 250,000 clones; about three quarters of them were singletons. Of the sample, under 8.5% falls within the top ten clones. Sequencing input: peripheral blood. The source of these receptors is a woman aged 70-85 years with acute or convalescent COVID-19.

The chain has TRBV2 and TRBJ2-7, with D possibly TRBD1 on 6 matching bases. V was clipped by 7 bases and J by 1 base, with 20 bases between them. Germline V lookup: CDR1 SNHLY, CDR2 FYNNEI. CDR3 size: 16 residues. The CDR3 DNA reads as TGTGCCAGCACACCGGGACACCTATCTTCATCCTACGAGCAGTACTTC. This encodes CASTPGHLSSSYEQYF.

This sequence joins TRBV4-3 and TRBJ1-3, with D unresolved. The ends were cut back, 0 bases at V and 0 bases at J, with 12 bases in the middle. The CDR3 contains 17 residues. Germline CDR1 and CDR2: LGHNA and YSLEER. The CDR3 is CASSQDFAGPSGNTIYF. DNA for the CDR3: TGCGCCAGCAGCCAAGATTTCGCAGGCCCCTCTGGAAACACCATATATTTT.

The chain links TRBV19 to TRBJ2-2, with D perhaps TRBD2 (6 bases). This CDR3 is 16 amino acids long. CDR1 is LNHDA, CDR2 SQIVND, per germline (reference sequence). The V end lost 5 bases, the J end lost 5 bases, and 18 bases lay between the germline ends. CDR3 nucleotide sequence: TGTGCCAGTAGTGTTAGGGCCGGGAGTTATACCGGGGAGCTGTTTTTT. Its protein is CASSVRAGSYTGELFF.

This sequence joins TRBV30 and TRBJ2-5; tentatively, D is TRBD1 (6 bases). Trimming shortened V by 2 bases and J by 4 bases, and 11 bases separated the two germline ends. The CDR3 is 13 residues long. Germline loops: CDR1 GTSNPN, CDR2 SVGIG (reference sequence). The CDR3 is CAWSNQGRETQYF. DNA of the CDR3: TGTGCCTGGAGTAACCAGGGGCGAGAGACCCAGTACTTC.

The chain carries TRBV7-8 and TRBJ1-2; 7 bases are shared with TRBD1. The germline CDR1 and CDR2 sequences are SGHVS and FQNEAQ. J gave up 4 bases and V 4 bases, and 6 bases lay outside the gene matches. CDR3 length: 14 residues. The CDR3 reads CASSSTTGSYGYTF. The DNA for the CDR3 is TGTGCCAGCAGCTCCACGACAGGGAGCTATGGCTACACCTTC.

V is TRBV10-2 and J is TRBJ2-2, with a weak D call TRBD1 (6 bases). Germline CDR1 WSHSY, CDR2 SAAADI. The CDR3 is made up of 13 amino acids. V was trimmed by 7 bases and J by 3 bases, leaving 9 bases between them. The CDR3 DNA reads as TGCGCCAGCACCGGACAGTACACCGGGGAGCTGTTTTTT. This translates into CASTGQYTGELFF.

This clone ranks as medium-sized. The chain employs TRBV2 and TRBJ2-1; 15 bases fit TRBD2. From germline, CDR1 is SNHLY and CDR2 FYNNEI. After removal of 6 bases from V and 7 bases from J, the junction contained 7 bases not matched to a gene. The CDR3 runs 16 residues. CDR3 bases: TGTGCCAGCAGAAGCCAGGGACTAGCGGGGGGAAATGAGCAGTTCTTC. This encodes CASRSQGLAGGNEQFF.

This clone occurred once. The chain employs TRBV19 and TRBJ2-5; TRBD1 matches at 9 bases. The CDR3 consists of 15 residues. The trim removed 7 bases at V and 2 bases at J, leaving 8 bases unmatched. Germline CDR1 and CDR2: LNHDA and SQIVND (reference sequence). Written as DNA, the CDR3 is TGTGCCAGTACCGACACCGGGACAGGGCAAGAGACCCAGTACTTC. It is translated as CASTDTGTGQETQYF.

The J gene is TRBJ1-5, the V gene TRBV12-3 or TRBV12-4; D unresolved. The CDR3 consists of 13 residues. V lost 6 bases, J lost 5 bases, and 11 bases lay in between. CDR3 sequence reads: CASRNLRDQPQHF. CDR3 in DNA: TGTGCCAGCAGGAACCTTAGAGATCAGCCCCAGCATTTT.

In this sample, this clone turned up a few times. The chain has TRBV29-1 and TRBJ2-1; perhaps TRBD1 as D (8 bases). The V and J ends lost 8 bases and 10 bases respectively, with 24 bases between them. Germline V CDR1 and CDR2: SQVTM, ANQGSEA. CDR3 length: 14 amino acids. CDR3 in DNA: TGCAGCACACGCCGTGGTACAGGGGGGGGAGAGCAGTTCTTC. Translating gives CSTRRGTGGGEQFF.

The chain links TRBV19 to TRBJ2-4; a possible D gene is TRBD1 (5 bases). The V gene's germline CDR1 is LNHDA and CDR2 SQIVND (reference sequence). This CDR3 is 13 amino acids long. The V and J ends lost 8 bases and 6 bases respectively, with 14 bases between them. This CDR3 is CASQDSSGNIQYF. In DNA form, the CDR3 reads TGTGCCAGTCAAGACAGTTCTGGAAACATTCAGTACTTC.

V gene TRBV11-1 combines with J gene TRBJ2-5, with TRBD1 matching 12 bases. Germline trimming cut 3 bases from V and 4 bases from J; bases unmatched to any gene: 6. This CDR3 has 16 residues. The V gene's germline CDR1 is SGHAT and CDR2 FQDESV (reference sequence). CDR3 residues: CASSFYMGQGAETQYF. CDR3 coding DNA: TGTGCCAGCAGCTTCTATATGGGACAGGGGGCAGAGACCCAGTACTTC. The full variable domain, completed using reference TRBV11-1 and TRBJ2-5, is EAEVAQSPRYKITEKSQAVAFWCDPISGHATLYWYRQILGQGPELLVQFQDESVVDDSQLPKDRFSAERLKGVDSTLKIQPAELGDSAMYLCASSFYMGQGAETQYFGPGTRLLVL.

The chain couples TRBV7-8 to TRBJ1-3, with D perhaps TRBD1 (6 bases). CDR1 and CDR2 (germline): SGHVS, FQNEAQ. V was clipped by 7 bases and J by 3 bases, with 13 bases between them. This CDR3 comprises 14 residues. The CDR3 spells CASTRGNIGNTIYF. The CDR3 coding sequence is TGTGCCAGCACCAGGGGAAACATTGGAAACACCATATATTTT.

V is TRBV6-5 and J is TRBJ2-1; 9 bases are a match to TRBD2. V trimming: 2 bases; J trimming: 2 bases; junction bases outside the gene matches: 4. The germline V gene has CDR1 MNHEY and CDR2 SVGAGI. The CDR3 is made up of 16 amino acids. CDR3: CASSYAGGGAYNEQFF. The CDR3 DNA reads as TGTGCCAGCAGTTACGCGGGCGGGGGGGCCTACAATGAGCAGTTCTTC.

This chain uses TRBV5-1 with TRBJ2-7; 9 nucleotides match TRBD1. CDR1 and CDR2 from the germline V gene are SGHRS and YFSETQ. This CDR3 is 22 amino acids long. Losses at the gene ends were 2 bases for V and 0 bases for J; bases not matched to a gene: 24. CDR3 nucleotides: TGCGCCAGCAGCTTTACCCCCTTAAGCCGGGACAGGGCCTTTTCGACCTCCTACGAGCAGTACGTC. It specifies CASSFTPLSRDRAFSTSYEQYV.

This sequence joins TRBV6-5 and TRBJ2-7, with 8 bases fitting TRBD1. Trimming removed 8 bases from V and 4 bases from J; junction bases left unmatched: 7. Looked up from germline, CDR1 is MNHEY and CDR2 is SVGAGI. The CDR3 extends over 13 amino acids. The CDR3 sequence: CASLRDRTYEQYV. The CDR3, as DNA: TGTGCCAGCCTCCGGGACAGGACATACGAGCAGTACGTC.

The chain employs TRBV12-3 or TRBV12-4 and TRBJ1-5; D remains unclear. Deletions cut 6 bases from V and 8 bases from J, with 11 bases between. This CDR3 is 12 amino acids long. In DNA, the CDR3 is TGTGCCAGCAGAAGACTCGGGGAGCCCCAGCATTTT. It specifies CASRRLGEPQHF.

The CDR3, as DNA: TGTGCCAGCAGCTTGACCGGACAGATGAACTCTGGAAACACCATATATTTT. Its translation is CASSLTGQMNSGNTIYF. The rearrangement links TRBV5-6 to TRBJ1-3; D may be TRBD1 (6 bases). The ends were cut back, 1 base at V and 0 bases at J, with 14 bases in the middle. The germline gives CDR1 SGHDT, CDR2 YYEEEE. The length of the CDR3 is 17 residues.

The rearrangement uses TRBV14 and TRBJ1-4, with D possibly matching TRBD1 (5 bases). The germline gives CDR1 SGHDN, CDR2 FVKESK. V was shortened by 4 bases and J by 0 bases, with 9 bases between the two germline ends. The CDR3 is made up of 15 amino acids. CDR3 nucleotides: TGTGCCAGCAGCCCAAGGACATCAACTAATGAAAAACTGTTTTTT. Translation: CASSPRTSTNEKLFF. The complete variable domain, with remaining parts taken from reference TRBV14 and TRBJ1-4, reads EAGVTQFPSHSVIEKGQTVTLRCDPISGHDNLYWYRRVMGKEIKFLLHFVKESKQDESGMPNNRFLAERTGGTYSTLKVQPAELEDSGVYFCASSPRTSTNEKLFFGSGTQLSVL.

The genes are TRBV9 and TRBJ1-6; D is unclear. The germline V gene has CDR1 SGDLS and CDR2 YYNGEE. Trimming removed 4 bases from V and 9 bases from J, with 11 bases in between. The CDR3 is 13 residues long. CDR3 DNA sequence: TGTGCCAGCAGCCGGGCGAGGGCTTCACCCCTCCACTTT. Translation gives CASSRARASPLHF.

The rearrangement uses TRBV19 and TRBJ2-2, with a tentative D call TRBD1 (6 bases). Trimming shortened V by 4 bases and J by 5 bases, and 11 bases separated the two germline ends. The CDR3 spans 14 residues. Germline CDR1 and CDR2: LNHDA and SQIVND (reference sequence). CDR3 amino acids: CASSTPQGTGELFF. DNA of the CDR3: TGTGCCAGTAGTACACCACAGGGTACCGGGGAGCTGTTTTTT.

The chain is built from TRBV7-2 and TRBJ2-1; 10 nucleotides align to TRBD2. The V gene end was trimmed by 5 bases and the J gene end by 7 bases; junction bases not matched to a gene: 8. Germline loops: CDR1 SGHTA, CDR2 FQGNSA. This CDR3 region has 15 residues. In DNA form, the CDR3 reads TGTGCCAGCAGCCCTCAGCGGGGGGGAGGGAATGAGCAGTTCTTC. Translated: CASSPQRGGGNEQFF.

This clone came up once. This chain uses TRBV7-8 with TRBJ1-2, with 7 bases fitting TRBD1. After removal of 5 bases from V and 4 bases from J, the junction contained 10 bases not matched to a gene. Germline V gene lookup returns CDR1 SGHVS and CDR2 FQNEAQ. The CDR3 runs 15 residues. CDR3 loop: CASSPRQGSSYGYTF. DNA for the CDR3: TGTGCCAGCAGCCCTCGACAGGGCTCAAGCTATGGCTACACCTTC.

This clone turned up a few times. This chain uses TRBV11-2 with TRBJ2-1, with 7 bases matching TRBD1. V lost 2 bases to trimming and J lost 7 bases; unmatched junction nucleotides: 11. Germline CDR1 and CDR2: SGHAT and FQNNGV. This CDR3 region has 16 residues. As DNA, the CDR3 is TGTGCCAGCAGCTTATTTGCTCGGGACAGCCGAAATGAGCAGTTCTTC. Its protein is CASSLFARDSRNEQFF.

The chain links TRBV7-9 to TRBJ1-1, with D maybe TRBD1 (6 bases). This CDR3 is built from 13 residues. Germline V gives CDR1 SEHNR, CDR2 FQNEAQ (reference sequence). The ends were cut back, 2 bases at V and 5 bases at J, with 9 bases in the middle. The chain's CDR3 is CASSLRQDTEAFF. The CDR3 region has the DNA TGTGCCAGCAGCTTACGACAGGATACTGAAGCTTTCTTT.

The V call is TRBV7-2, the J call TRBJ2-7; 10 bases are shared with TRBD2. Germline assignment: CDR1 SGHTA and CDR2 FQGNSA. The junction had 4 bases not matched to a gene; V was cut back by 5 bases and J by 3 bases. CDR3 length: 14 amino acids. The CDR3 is CASSTSGELYEQYF. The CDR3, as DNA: TGTGCCAGCAGCACTAGCGGGGAGCTCTACGAGCAGTACTTC. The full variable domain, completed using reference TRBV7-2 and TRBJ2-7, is GAGVSQSPSNKVTEKGKDVELRCDPISGHTALYWYRQSLGQGLEFLIYFQGNSAPDKSGLPSDRFSAERTGGSVSTLTIQRTQQEDSAVYLCASSTSGELYEQYFGPGTRLTVT.

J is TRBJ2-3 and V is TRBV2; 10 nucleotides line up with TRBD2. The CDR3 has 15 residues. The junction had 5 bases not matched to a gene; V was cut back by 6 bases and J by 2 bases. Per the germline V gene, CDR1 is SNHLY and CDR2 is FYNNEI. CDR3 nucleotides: TGTGCCAGCAGCCGCACTAGCGGGGTCACAGATACGCAGTATTTT. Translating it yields CASSRTSGVTDTQYF.

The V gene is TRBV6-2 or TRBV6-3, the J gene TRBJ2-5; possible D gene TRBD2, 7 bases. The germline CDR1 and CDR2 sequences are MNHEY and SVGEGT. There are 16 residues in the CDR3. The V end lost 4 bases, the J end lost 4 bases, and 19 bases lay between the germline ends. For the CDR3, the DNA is TGTGCCAGCAGTTCGGGGGGCAGGGCGTATGGAGAGACCCAGTACTTC. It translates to CASSSGGRAYGETQYF.